These T cell receptor beta chains were read from a single sample in a study of molecular identifiers for immune sequencing clone quantification. MiXCR, applied by TCRdb to the PCR reads, yields one record per CDR3 protein. Of under 600,000 distinct CDR3 sequences in the sample, over 20% were seen once. The sample comprised naive CD8+ T cells from blood, with Jurkat cell RNA spiked in. These receptors were obtained from a human donor in good health. Some libraries in this study had Jurkat cell RNA spiked in. Both conserved end residues are part of each CDR3. Each record gives: J gene, V gene, D gene, CDR3 protein. The D gene is left open where the match is weak.

TRBJ2-3 TRBV5-1 NA CASSFSVGGYTDTQYF
TRBJ1-1 TRBV7-8 TRBD1 CASSLRDRENTEAFF
TRBJ2-3 TRBV28 NA CASISFEGAVTDTQYF
TRBJ2-3 TRBV18 NA CASSPPGAGTDTQYF
TRBJ2-7 TRBV7-9 TRBD1 CASLRQGEEQYF
TRBJ1-1 TRBV12-3/TRBV12-4 NA CASSLGYAEAFF
TRBJ2-3 TRBV20-1 NA CSALAGYTDTQYF
TRBJ1-1 TRBV30 NA CAWGADPMMNTEAFF
TRBJ2-7 TRBV19 NA CAIGSGNSYEQYF
TRBJ1-1 TRBV28 NA CASSKGDTEAFF
TRBJ2-3 TRBV12-3/TRBV12-4 NA CASSQQGTLTDTQYF
TRBJ2-7 TRBV4-3 TRBD2 CASSQNRLASGGEQYF
TRBJ2-5 TRBV7-2 TRBD1 CASSDPQGAVWETQYF
TRBJ2-7 TRBV4-1 NA CASSQDPREQYF
TRBJ1-5 TRBV19 NA CASSILIENQPQHF
TRBJ1-5 TRBV6-6 NA CASSYSLGTYQHF
TRBJ2-2 TRBV20-1 NA CSARGYNTGELFF
TRBJ2-7 TRBV20-1 NA CSARDPYSIKYEQYF
TRBJ2-3 TRBV27 NA CASSEPGPLRDTQYF
TRBJ1-1 TRBV30 NA CAWSLIGGTEAFF
TRBJ1-1 TRBV6-2/TRBV6-3 NA CASRFKGFLNTEAFF
TRBJ1-3 TRBV5-6 NA CASSIEEAGNTIYF
TRBJ2-7 TRBV4-3 TRBD1 CASSQVKILGQVSYEQYF
TRBJ1-2 TRBV27 NA CASSLIPGYYGYTF
TRBJ1-5 TRBV6-2/TRBV6-3 NA CASSYFKDGSLNQPQHF
TRBJ1-2 TRBV4-1 TRBD1 CASSPTTGGSNYGYTF
TRBJ2-2 TRBV20-1 NA CSALWGKAGELFF
TRBJ2-7 TRBV23-1 NA CASSQSTGLHSPTYEQYF
TRBJ2-7 TRBV11-2 TRBD1 CASSFSGHRQGLYEQYF
TRBJ2-7 TRBV19 NA CASSTSDSSSYEQYF
TRBJ2-5 TRBV4-1 NA CASSQDRGEEETQYF
TRBJ1-4 TRBV2 TRBD1 CASSRTQGSMGNEKLFF
TRBJ2-7 TRBV6-6 NA CASTKRDSLSYEQYF
TRBJ1-1 TRBV6-1 TRBD1 CASSESLFAVFSTGEPFF